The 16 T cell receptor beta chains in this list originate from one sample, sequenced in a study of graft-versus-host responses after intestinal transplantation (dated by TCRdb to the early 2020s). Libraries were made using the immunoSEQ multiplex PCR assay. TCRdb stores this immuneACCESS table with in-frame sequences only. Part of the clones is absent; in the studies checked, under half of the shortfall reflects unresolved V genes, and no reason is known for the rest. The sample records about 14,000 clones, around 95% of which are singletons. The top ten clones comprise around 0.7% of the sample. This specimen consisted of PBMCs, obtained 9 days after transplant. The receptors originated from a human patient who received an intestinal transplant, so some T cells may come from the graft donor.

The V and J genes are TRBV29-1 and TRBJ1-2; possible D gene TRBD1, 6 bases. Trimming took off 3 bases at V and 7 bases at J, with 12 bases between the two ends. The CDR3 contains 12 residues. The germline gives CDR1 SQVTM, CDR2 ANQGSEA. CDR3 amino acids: CSVDEGGAGYTF. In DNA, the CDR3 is TGCAGCGTTGATGAGGGGGGTGCTGGCTACACCTTC.

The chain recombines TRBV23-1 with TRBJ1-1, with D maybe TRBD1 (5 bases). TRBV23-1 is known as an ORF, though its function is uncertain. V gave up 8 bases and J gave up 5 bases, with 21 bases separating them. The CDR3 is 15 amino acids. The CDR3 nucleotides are TGCGCCAGCGGGCCTCCGAAAGGGGATGAAACTGAAGCTTTCTTT. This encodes CASGPPKGDETEAFF.

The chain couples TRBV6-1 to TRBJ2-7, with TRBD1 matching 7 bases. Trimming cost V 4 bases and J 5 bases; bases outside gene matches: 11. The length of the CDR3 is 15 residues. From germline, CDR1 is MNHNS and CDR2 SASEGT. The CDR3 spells CASSAHRGRQDEQYF. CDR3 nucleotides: TGTGCCAGCAGTGCCCACAGGGGCCGTCAGGACGAGCAGTACTTC.

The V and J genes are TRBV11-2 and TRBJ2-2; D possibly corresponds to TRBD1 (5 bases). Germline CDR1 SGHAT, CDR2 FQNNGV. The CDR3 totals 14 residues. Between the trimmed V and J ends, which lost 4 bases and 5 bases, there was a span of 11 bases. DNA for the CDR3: TGTGCCAGCAGCTCGGACCCAGGGACCGGGGAGCTGTTTTTT. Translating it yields CASSSDPGTGELFF.

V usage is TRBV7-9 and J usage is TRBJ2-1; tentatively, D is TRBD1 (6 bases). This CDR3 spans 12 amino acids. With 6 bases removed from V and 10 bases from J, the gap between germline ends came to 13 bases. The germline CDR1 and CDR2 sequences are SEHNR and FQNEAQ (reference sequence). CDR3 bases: TGTGCCAGCAGGGCGAACAGGGACGAGCAGTTCTTC. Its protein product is CASRANRDEQFF.

The CDR3 region has the DNA TGTGCCCACGGGTGGGGAGATACGCAGTATTTT. Its protein product is CAHGWGDTQYF. The chain combines TRBV7-9 with TRBJ2-3; D remains unclear. The V and J ends lost 11 bases and 5 bases respectively, with 11 bases between them. Germline CDR1 is SEHNR and CDR2 is FQNEAQ (reference sequence). CDR3 length equals 11 residues. The full variable domain, with the rest looked up from reference TRBV7-9 and TRBJ2-3, is DTGVSQNPRHKITKRGQNVTFRCDPISEHNRLYWYRQTLGQGPEFLTYFQNEAQLEKSRLLSDRFSAERPKGSFSTLEIQRTEQGDSAMYLCAHGWGDTQYFGPGTRLTVL.

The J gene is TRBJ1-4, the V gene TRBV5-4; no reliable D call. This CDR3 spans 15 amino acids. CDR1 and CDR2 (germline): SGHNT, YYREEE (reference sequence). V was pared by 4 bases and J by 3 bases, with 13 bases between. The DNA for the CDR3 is TGTGCCAGCAGCCCCGGTGGGTCGTCTAATGAAAAACTGTTTTTT. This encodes CASSPGGSSNEKLFF.

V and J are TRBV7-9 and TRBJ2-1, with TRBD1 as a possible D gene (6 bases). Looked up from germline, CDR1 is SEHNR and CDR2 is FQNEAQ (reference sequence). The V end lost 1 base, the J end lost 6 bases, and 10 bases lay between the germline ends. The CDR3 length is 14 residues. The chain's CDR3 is CASSLDGTLNEQFF. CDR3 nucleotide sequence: TGTGCCAGCAGCTTAGACGGGACACTCAATGAGCAGTTCTTC.

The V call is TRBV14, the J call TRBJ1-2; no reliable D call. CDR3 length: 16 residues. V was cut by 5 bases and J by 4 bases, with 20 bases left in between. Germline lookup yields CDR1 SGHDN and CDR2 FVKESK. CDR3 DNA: TGTGCCAGCAGCGACCATCCGGCAGGCCTACCCTATGGCTACACCTTC. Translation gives CASSDHPAGLPYGYTF.

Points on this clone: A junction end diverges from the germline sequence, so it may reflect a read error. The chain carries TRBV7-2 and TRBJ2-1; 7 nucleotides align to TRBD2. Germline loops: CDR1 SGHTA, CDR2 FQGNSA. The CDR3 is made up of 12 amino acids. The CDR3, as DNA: TGTGCCAGCAGCCATGCAGCGGGGTTTGTACTCTTC. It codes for CASSHAAGFVLF.

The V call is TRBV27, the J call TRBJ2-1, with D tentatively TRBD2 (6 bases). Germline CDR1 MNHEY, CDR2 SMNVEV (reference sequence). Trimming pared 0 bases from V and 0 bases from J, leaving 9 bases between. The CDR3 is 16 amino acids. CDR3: CASSLSAGSSYNEQFF. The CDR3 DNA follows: TGTGCCAGCAGTTTATCGGCGGGGAGCTCCTACAATGAGCAGTTCTTC.

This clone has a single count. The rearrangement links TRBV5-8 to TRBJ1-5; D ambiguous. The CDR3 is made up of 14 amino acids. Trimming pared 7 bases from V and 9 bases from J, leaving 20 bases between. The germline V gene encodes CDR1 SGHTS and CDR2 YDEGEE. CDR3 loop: CASGMRGESRPQHF. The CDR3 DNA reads TGTGCCAGCGGAATGCGTGGGGAATCACGGCCCCAGCATTTT.

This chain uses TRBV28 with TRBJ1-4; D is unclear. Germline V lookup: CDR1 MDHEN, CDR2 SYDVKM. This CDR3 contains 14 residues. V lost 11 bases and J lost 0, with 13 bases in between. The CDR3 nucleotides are TGTGCCGCTGGGTTGGGCGCAACTAATGAAAAACTGTTTTTT. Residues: CAAGLGATNEKLFF. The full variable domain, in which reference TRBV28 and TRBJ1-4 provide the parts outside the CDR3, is DVKVTQSSRYLVKRTGEKVFLECVQDMDHENMFWYRQDPGLGLRLIYFSYDVKMKEKGDIPEGYSVSREKKERFSLILESASTNQTSMYLCAAGLGATNEKLFFGSGTQLSVL.

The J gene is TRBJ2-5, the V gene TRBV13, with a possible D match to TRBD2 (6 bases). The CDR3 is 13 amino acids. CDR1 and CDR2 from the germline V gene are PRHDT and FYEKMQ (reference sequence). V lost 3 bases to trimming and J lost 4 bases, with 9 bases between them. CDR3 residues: CASSFVGRETQYF. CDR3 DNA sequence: TGTGCCAGCAGCTTTGTCGGGAGAGAGACCCAGTACTTC.

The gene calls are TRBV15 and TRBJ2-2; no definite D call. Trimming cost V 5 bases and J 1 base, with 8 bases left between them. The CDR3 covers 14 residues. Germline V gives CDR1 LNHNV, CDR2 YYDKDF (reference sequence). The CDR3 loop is CATSVSRNTGELFF. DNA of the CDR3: TGTGCCACCAGCGTGTCACGGAACACCGGGGAGCTGTTTTTT.

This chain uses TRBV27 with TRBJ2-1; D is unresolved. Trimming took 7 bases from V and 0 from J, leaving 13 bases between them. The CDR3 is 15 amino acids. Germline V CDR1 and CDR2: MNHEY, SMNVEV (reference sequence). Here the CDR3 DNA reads TGTGCCAGCATGTCCCTAATTTACTCCTACAATGAGCAGTTCTTC. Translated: CASMSLIYSYNEQFF.